A selection of T cell receptor beta chains follows, all from one sample in a study of blood T cell repertoires in COVID-19. The protocol was immunoSEQ multiplex PCR, while the TCRdb copy is restricted to in-frame clones and leaves out a portion. The table has 200,000 or so clones, approximately 83% seen once; the top ten hold 3% to 3.5%. The source material was peripheral blood. All receptors come from a woman aged 25 to 45 who had recovered from COVID-19. Both conserved end residues are part of each CDR3. Each record gives: CDR3 length, D gene, V gene, J gene, CDR3 protein. D genes are given only for firm matches.

>17|NA|TRBV10-1|TRBJ1-4
CASRSATLVATNEKLFF
>15|NA|TRBV9|TRBJ2-1
CASSVSGSLYNEQFF
>13|NA|TRBV19|TRBJ1-6
CASSTKPNSPLHF
>14|TRBD2|TRBV6-5|TRBJ2-2
CASNPTGGTGELFF
>13|NA|TRBV11-3|TRBJ2-7
CASSLGYGYEQYF
>12|NA|TRBV3-1/TRBV3-2|TRBJ2-2
CASSQSGWELFF
>15|TRBD2|TRBV5-1|TRBJ2-7
CASSLGTSGTYEQYF
>15|TRBD2|TRBV5-1|TRBJ2-2
CASSWGSGETGELFF
>15|NA|TRBV28|TRBJ2-7
CASSLRTDLAHEQYF
>17|NA|TRBV27|TRBJ1-2
CASSLSYRQVTFYGYTF
>13|NA|TRBV28|TRBJ2-5
CAGSYGGQETQYF
>15|TRBD1|TRBV24-1|TRBJ2-7
CATSDEGTGGAEQYF
>16|NA|TRBV30|TRBJ1-4
CAWAGSRGATNEKLFF
>14|TRBD2|TRBV28|TRBJ2-3
CASSGREGTDTQYF
>15|TRBD1|TRBV10-1|TRBJ2-7
CASSRPGQDGGEQYF
>16|TRBD1|TRBV28|TRBJ1-2
CASSITGGYRFYGYTF
>15|TRBD1|TRBV6-5|TRBJ1-6
CASSYSTGGYSPLHF
>16|NA|TRBV4-1|TRBJ2-7
CASSQNPRINSYEQYF
>14|NA|TRBV7-3|TRBJ2-2
CASSTERPGGELFF
>14|TRBD2|TRBV28|TRBJ2-7
CASSPGGLSYEQYF
>14|TRBD2|TRBV7-9|TRBJ2-3
CASSAREGPDTQYF
>14|NA|TRBV7-9|TRBJ1-4
CASGSRATNEKLFF
>15|TRBD1|TRBV28|TRBJ1-5
CASSLLRGLNQPQHF
>13|NA|TRBV7-3|TRBJ1-1
CASSSQGSTEAFF
>16|TRBD2|TRBV5-1|TRBJ2-3
CASSSGLAESTDTQYF
>13|TRBD1|TRBV27|TRBJ2-7
CASSYRGRYEQYF
>16|TRBD2|TRBV29-1|TRBJ2-1
CSVVVGTSGSWYEQFF
>17|NA|TRBV16|TRBJ2-1
CASSLVLTAGQGNEQFF
>18|TRBD2|TRBV4-2|TRBJ2-3
CASSQAGTSDLGTDTQYF
>14|NA|TRBV5-1|TRBJ2-5
CASRKSSSVETQYF
>16|TRBD1|TRBV2|TRBJ1-5
CASGTHVQGVDQPQHF
>18|NA|TRBV24-1|TRBJ1-2
CATSDFRPTLDGGYGYTF
>15|TRBD1|TRBV5-6|TRBJ1-2
CASSPNRKGARGYTF
>14|NA|TRBV14|TRBJ2-7
CASSQGRGTYEQYF
>14|NA|TRBV2|TRBJ2-6
CASSARAGANVLTF
>15|TRBD1|TRBV19|TRBJ1-4
CASSTGQLRWEKLFF
>16|NA|TRBV9|TRBJ2-1
CASSVSPVGMGNEQFF
>15|NA|TRBV9|TRBJ1-5
CASSVDGQPNQPQHF
>14|NA|TRBV19|TRBJ2-3
CASSIAIGTDTQYF
>14|NA|TRBV6-5|TRBJ2-6
CASRQGSGANVLTF
>15|TRBD2|TRBV3-1/TRBV3-2|TRBJ2-5
CASSPNFRGEETQYF
>15|TRBD1|TRBV28|TRBJ2-2
CFTRPGQGNTGELFF
>14|TRBD1|TRBV28|TRBJ1-2
CASSSGGTGGGYTF
>13|TRBD1|TRBV5-5|TRBJ2-1
CASRRQGNNEQFF
>13|NA|TRBV3-1/TRBV3-2|TRBJ1-2
CASSQDQSYGYTF
>16|TRBD1|TRBV5-1|TRBJ1-2
CASSLAQGASNYGYTF
>16|NA|TRBV30|TRBJ1-5
CAWSLPFVYSNQPQHF
>14|NA|TRBV6-5|TRBJ2-7
CASSYLGRGYEQYF
>15|NA|TRBV27|TRBJ2-2
CASSLSRASTGELFF
>14|TRBD2|TRBV19|TRBJ2-7
CASSVGGSSYEQYF
>14|TRBD2|TRBV7-3|TRBJ2-3
CASSLKLAGATQYF
>14|TRBD1|TRBV5-1|TRBJ2-3
CASSSGQGTDTQYF
>16|NA|TRBV18|TRBJ1-5
CASSPRSTSGARAQHF
>13|NA|TRBV18|TRBJ1-5
CASSPRQDQPQHF
>15|TRBD1|TRBV6-2/TRBV6-3|TRBJ1-2
CASSHRQGTNYGYTF
>15|TRBD1|TRBV5-1|TRBJ1-1
CASSSAGTGVTEAFF
>13|NA|TRBV11-2|TRBJ1-2
CASSHGQYYGYTF
>19|TRBD2|TRBV3-1/TRBV3-2|TRBJ2-1
CASSQVSSSGRSSYNEQFF
>15|TRBD2|TRBV9|TRBJ2-1
CASSARLAGDNEQFF
>16|TRBD1|TRBV5-1|TRBJ2-3
CASSWGVGQGTYTQYF